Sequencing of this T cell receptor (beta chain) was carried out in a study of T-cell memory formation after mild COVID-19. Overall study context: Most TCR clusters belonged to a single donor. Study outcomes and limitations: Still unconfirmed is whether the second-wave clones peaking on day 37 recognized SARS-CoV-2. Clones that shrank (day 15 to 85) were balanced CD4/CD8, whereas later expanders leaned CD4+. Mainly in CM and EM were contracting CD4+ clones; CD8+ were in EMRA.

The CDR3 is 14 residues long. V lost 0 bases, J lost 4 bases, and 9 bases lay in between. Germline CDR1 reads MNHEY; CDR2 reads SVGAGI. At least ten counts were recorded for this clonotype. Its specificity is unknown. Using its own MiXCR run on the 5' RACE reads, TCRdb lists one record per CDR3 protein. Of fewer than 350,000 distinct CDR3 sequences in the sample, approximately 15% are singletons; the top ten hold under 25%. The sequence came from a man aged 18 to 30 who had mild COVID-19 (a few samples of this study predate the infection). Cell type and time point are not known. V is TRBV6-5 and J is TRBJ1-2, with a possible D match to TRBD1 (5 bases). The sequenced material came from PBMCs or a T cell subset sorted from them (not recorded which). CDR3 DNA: TGTGCCAGCAGTTACTCGGGGGATCCCTATGGCTACACCTTC. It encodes CASSYSGDPYGYTF.